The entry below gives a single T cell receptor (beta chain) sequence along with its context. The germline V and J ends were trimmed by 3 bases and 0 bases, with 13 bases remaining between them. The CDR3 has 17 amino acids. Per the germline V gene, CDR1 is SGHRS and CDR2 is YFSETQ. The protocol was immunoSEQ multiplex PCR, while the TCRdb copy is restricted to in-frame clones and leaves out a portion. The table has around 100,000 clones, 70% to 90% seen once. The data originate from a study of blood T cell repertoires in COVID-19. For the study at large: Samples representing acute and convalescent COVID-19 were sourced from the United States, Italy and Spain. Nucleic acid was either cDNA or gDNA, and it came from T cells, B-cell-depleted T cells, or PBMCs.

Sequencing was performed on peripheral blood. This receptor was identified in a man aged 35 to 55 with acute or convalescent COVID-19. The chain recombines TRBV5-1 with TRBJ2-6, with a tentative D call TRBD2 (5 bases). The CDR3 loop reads CASSSEGHGSGANVLTF. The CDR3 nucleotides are TGCGCCAGCAGCTCCGAGGGTCATGGCTCTGGGGCCAACGTCCTGACTTTC.